The rows below give T cell receptor beta chains drawn from one sample of a study of response to subunit inactivated influenza vaccine. MiXCR, run by TCRdb on the RT-PCR reads, gives a single entry per CDR3 protein. This table has approximately 500,000 distinct CDR3 sequences, 12% to 15% appearing once. The source was PBMCs from blood, collected 11 to 12 days after vaccination. The receptors were gathered from a man aged 45 to 65 who received an inactivated influenza vaccine. Each CDR3 is given with its conserved first and last residue. A D gene is named only where the DNA matches it firmly. Clone size is not always given. Where it is, it says once, few, many or a class for expanded clones.

>NA|TRBV29-1|TRBJ1-1|many
TGCAGCGTTGCCGGACAGATGAACACTGAAGCTTTCTTT
CSVAGQMNTEAFF
>NA|TRBV20-1|TRBJ2-1|NA
TGCAGCATTGCGAAGAGCTCCTACAATGAGCAGTTCTTC
CSIAKSSYNEQFF
>TRBD1|TRBV12-3/TRBV12-4|TRBJ2-2|NA
TGTGCCAGCAGTTTACTACAGACAGGGGGCGGGGAGCTGTTTTTT
CASSLLQTGGGELFF
>NA|TRBV12-3/TRBV12-4|TRBJ2-5|few
TGTGCCAGCAGTTTTGGCTCCATCCCCCAAGAGACCCAGTACTTC
CASSFGSIPQETQYF
>TRBD1|TRBV6-1|TRBJ2-7|few
TGTGCCAGCAGCGAATTCGGGACAGCCTACGAGCAGTACTTC
CASSEFGTAYEQYF
>TRBD2|TRBV20-1|TRBJ2-5|few
TGCAGTGCTAGCGGGGGGGAGGTAGAGACCCAGTACTTC
CSASGGEVETQYF
>TRBD1|TRBV12-3/TRBV12-4|TRBJ1-2|many
TGTGCCAGCAGTCGACAGGGTAACTATGGCTACACCTTC
CASSRQGNYGYTF
>NA|TRBV20-1|TRBJ1-6|few
TGCAGTGCTAGAGTCCACTCGGGTATGAATTCACCCCTCCACTTT
CSARVHSGMNSPLHF
>NA|TRBV5-1|TRBJ2-1|many
TGCGCCAGCAGCTGGGGACCCCTCAAGTTCTTC
CASSWGPLKFF
>NA|TRBV20-1|TRBJ2-2|NA
TGCAGTGCTCCAGGGGGGTACACCGGGGAGCTGTTTTTT
CSAPGGYTGELFF
>TRBD2|TRBV10-3|TRBJ2-1|NA
TGTGCCATCAGTGGAAGCGGGAATTACACTGAGCAGTTCTTC
CAISGSGNYTEQFF
>NA|TRBV6-2/TRBV6-3|TRBJ2-7|many
TGTGCCAGCAACCTACAGGGATACGAGCAGTACTTC
CASNLQGYEQYF
>TRBD1|TRBV5-1|TRBJ2-7|many
TGCGCCAGCAGCCTGACAGGGGTCCCCTACGAGCAGTACTTC
CASSLTGVPYEQYF
>NA|TRBV27|TRBJ2-4|NA
TGTGCCAGCAGTTTTAACTCGGCAAACATTCAGTACTTC
CASSFNSANIQYF
>NA|TRBV3-1|TRBJ1-2|many
TGTGCCAGCAGCCAAATGGAGGCTGGCTACACCTTC
CASSQMEAGYTF
>NA|TRBV3-1|TRBJ2-1|NA
TGTGCCAGCACCCACCTCGGGTTATTCGGCGATGAGCAGTTCTTC
CASTHLGLFGDEQFF
>TRBD2|TRBV10-2|TRBJ2-5|few
TGCGCCAGCTCGGGGGGGCCGGGGGAGACCCAGTACTTC
CASSGGPGETQYF
>NA|TRBV15|TRBJ2-3|NA
TGTGCCACCCACCCAGGAGGGGGGGAAACAGATACGCAGTATTTT
CATHPGGGETDTQYF
>TRBD2|TRBV5-1|TRBJ2-3|NA
TGCGCCAGCAGCTTAACCGGGACTAGCGGTTCAGATACGCAGTATTTT
CASSLTGTSGSDTQYF
>TRBD1|TRBV3-1|TRBJ2-5|NA
TGTGCCAGCAGCCATCGCCTCACAGGGGCCCAAGAGACCCAGTACTTC
CASSHRLTGAQETQYF
>NA|TRBV5-4|TRBJ2-7|NA
TGTGCCAGCAGCACCGGACAGCGCACCTACGAGCAGTACTTC
CASSTGQRTYEQYF
>NA|TRBV6-2/TRBV6-3|TRBJ2-7|NA
TGTGCCAGCAGTTACGGAGGGGGCCCTTCCTACGAGCAGTACTTC
CASSYGGGPSYEQYF
>TRBD2|TRBV20-1|TRBJ2-1|NA
TGCAGTGCTAGCACCAGCCGGGGGGGCAAATCCTACAATGAGCAGTTCTTC
CSASTSRGGKSYNEQFF
>NA|TRBV14|TRBJ1-2|NA
TGTGCCAGCAGCCAGGGACCTACCTATGGCTACACCTTC
CASSQGPTYGYTF
>NA|TRBV5-1|TRBJ2-1|few
TGCGCCAGCAGCTCCCCACAGGGATATGAGCAGTTCTTC
CASSSPQGYEQFF
>NA|TRBV5-6|TRBJ2-5|few
TGTGCCAGCAGCTTGGGTTGGCCGAATCAAGAGACCCAGTACTTC
CASSLGWPNQETQYF
>NA|TRBV29-1|TRBJ2-3|few
TGCAGCGTTGATGGGGGTTCAGATACGCAGTATTTT
CSVDGGSDTQYF
>NA|TRBV3-1|TRBJ1-6|few
TGTGCCAGCAGCCCACGGACAACGGGCTCACCCCTCCACTTT
CASSPRTTGSPLHF
>TRBD2|TRBV15|TRBJ2-5|many
TGTGCCACCAGCAGAACGACTAGCGGGCGACTTGGAGAGACCCAGTACTTC
CATSRTTSGRLGETQYF
>NA|TRBV9|TRBJ2-7|NA
TGTGCCAGCAGCGTGAGTAGCGCCTCCTACGAGCAGTACTTC
CASSVSSASYEQYF
>NA|TRBV4-3|TRBJ2-5|few
TGCGCCAGCAGCCAAGATAAATGGGGGGGGGCCGGTGAGACCCAGTACTTC
CASSQDKWGGAGETQYF
>NA|TRBV23-1|TRBJ2-1|few
TGCGCCAGCAGTCAATCCAACCATGAGCAGTTCTTC
CASSQSNHEQFF
>TRBD1|TRBV4-3|TRBJ1-2|NA
TGCGCCAGCAGCCAAGACTGGCAGGGGGCGAACTATGGCTACACCTTC
CASSQDWQGANYGYTF
>TRBD2|TRBV11-2|TRBJ2-3|few
TGTGCCAGCAGCCCTAAGGGACTAGCGGTTCATACGCAGTATTTT
CASSPKGLAVHTQYF
>NA|TRBV4-3|TRBJ2-3|few
TGCGCCAGCAGCCAAGAAAGAGGGATAGACACAGATACGCAGTATTTT
CASSQERGIDTDTQYF
>NA|TRBV7-2|TRBJ2-7|many
TGTGCCAGCAGCCGAAGCCTAGGTTACGAGCAGTACTTC
CASSRSLGYEQYF
>TRBD1|TRBV11-2|TRBJ1-1|few
TGTGCCAGCAGCTTAGATGCAGGGACAGACACTGAAGCTTTCTTT
CASSLDAGTDTEAFF